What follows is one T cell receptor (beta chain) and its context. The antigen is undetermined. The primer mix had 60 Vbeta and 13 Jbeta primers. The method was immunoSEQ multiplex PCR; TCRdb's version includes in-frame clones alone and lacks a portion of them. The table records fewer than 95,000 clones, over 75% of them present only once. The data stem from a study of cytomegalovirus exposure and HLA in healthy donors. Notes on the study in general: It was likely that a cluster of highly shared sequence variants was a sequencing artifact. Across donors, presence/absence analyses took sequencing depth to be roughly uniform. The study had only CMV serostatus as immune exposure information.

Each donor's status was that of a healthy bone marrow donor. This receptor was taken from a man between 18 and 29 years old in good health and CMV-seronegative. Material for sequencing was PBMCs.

In DNA, the CDR3 is TGCGCCAGCAGAACCGGGACAGTTAGGACAGATACGCAGTATTTT. Its protein product is CASRTGTVRTDTQYF. The chain combines TRBV5-1 with TRBJ2-3; TRBD1 matches at 7 bases. The germline V gene encodes CDR1 SGHRS and CDR2 YFSETQ. This CDR3 contains 15 residues. V shed 5 bases, J shed 3 bases, and the junction held 9 bases outside the gene matches.